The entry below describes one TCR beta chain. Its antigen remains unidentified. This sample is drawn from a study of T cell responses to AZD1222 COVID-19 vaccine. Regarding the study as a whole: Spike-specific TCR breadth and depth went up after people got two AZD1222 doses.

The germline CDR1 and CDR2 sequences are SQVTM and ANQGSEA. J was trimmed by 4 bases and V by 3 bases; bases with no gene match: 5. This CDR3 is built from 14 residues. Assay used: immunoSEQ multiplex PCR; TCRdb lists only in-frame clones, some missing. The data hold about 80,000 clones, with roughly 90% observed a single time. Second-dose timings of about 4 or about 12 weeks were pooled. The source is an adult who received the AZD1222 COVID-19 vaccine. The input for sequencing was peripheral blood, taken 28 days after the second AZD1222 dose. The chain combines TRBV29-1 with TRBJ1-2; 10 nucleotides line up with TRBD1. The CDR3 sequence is CSVETGGAGYGYTF. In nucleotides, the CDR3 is TGCAGCGTTGAGACAGGGGGCGCGGGCTATGGCTACACCTTC.